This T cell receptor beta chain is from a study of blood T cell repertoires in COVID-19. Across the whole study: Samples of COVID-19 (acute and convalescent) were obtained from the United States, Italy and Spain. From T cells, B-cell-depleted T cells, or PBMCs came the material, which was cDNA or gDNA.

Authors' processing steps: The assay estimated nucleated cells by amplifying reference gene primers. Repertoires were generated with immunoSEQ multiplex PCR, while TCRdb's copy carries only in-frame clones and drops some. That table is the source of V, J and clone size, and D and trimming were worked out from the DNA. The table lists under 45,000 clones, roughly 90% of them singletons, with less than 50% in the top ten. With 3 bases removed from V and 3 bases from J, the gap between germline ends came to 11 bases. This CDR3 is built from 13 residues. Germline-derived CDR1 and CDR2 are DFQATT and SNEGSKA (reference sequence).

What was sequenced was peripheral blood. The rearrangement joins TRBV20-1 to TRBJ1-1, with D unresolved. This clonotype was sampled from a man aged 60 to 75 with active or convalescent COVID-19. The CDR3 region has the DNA TGCAGTGCTAGTAGCGGCAGCCACACTGAAGCTTTCTTT. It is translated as CSASSGSHTEAFF.